These T cell receptor beta chains were read from a single sample in a study of cytomegalovirus exposure and HLA in healthy donors. Assay used: immunoSEQ multiplex PCR; TCRdb lists only in-frame clones, some missing. This table has some 150,000 clones, about 79% appearing once. Sequencing input: PBMCs. These receptors originate from a female donor in good health and CMV-seronegative. Each CDR3 is given with its conserved first and last residue. A D gene is named only where the DNA matches it firmly. Size is stated for part of the rows, as once, few or many counts, or as a class when the clone is expanded.

cdr3_aa cdr3_nt d_call j_call v_call clone_size
CASSADRGGEGYTF TGTGCCAGCAGCGCGGACAGGGGGGGGGAGGGCTACACCTTC - TRBJ1-2 TRBV21-1 -
CASSQEIRGADIANYGYTF TGCGCCAGCAGCCAAGAAATTCGGGGGGCGGATATAGCTAACTATGGCTACACCTTC - TRBJ1-2 TRBV4-3 -
CASSGTSGNTGELFF TGTGCCAGCAGCGGGACTAGCGGGAACACCGGGGAGCTGTTTTTT TRBD2 TRBJ2-2 TRBV5-4 -
CASNREAPDTQYF TGTGCCAGCAACCGGGAGGCCCCAGATACGCAGTATTTT TRBD2 TRBJ2-3 TRBV25-1 -
CASASLEHNEQFF TGTGCCAGCGCTAGCTTGGAACACAATGAGCAGTTCTTC - TRBJ2-1 TRBV2 -
CASSPTGQSLTYEQYF TGTGCCAGCTCACCAACGGGACAGTCGCTTACCTACGAGCAGTACTTC TRBD1 TRBJ2-7 TRBV18 -
CASSLEAKKAKNSQYF TGTGCCAGCAGCTTGGAGGCCAAAAAAGCCAAAAACAGTCAGTACTTC - TRBJ2-4 TRBV5-4 -
CATLPGGSGNTIYF TGTGCCACCCTTCCCGGAGGGAGTGGAAACACCATATATTTT - TRBJ1-3 TRBV6-5 -
CASSLVRGPNTGELFF TGTGCCAGCAGCTTAGTCAGGGGGCCGAACACCGGGGAGCTGTTTTTT TRBD1 TRBJ2-2 TRBV11-1 once
CAISESRTAFTNYGYTF TGTGCCATCAGTGAGTCCCGGACAGCCTTTACTAACTATGGCTACACCTTC - TRBJ1-2 TRBV10-3 -
CAISESGKGRGEKLFF TGTGCCATCAGTGAGTCGGGAAAGGGCCGAGGGGAAAAACTGTTTTTT - TRBJ1-4 TRBV10-3 -
CASSYLDTQYF TGTGCCAGCAGTTACCTAGATACGCAGTATTTT - TRBJ2-3 TRBV6-5 few
CASSLGAVYMNTEAFF TGTGCCAGCAGCTTGGGGGCAGTCTACATGAACACTGAAGCTTTCTTT - TRBJ1-1 TRBV11-2 -
CSVADRGEQPQHF TGCAGCGTTGCCGACAGGGGAGAACAGCCCCAGCATTTT TRBD1 TRBJ1-5 TRBV29-1 -
CASSLVGKKRQGRSYEQYF TGTGCCAGCAGCTTAGTCGGAAAAAAAAGACAGGGGCGCTCCTACGAGCAGTACTTC TRBD1 TRBJ2-7 TRBV11-3 -
CASSSGPNTEAFF TGTGCCAGCTCTTCAGGGCCGAACACTGAAGCTTTCTTT - TRBJ1-1 TRBV6-5 -
CAWGHTSWGQARSYNEQFF TGTGCCTGGGGGCACACGAGCTGGGGACAGGCTCGCTCCTACAATGAGCAGTTCTTC TRBD1 TRBJ2-1 TRBV30 -
CASSPQEMTVNTEAFF TGTGCCAGCTCACCCCAGGAAATGACAGTTAACACTGAAGCTTTCTTT - TRBJ1-1 TRBV18 once
CSVTSGSQNTGELFF TGCAGCGTTACTAGCGGGAGCCAAAACACCGGGGAGCTGTTTTTT TRBD2 TRBJ2-2 TRBV29-1 -
CAWSVGGYRTSSSYEQYF TGTGCCTGGAGTGTAGGGGGATATAGGACCTCGAGCTCCTACGAGCAGTACTTC - TRBJ2-7 TRBV30 -